The 32 T cell receptor beta chains below all came from one sample that was sequenced in a study of tumor-infiltrating lymphocytes in primary liver carcinoma. Germline DNA was extracted alongside blood RNA, which was obtained from unsorted whole blood. Reverse transcription of roughly 0.5 ug total RNA with a constant-region primer produced TCR beta cDNA. ARM-PCR was slightly modified, and three nested multiplex PCR rounds with it gave rise to the TCR beta libraries. A C-beta reverse primer and TRBV1-TRBV30 forward primers served in each of the first two PCR rounds, at ten to eleven cycles apiece. TCRdb analysed the multiplex PCR reads with MiXCR anew, one entry per CDR3 protein. The sample contains 330,000 or so distinct CDR3 sequences, less than 70% of which appear only once. The sample taken for sequencing was peripheral blood. These receptors came from a man aged 40-49 years with primary liver carcinoma and hepatitis B virus infection.

V and J are TRBV11-2 and TRBJ2-4; 11 bases map to TRBD1. The V gene's germline CDR1 is SGHAT and CDR2 FQNNGV. The CDR3 covers 17 residues. The CDR3 reads CNSSPDRGQWTKNIQYF. The DNA for the CDR3 is TGTAACAGCAGCCCGGACAGGGGGCAGTGGACCAAAAACATTCAGTACTTC.

Comment on this clonotype: This clone may be a read error of a much larger clone one base away. V and J are TRBV4-1 and TRBJ2-5; 8 bases map to TRBD2. V was clipped by 1 base and J by 4 bases; unmatched bases: 8. Germline values: CDR1 MGHRA, CDR2 YSYEKL. The CDR3 spans 16 residues. The DNA of the CDR3 is TGCGCCAGCAGCCAAGTACTAGCGGTGGTGCTAGAGACCCAGTACTTC. Translation: CASSQVLAVVLETQYF.

With regard to this clonotype: One end of the junction varies from germline; a read error may be responsible. The V gene is TRBV6-5, the J gene TRBJ2-1; TRBD2 might be the D (5 bases). The CDR3 sequence is 17 residues long. CDR1 MNHEY and CDR2 SVGAGI come from the germline V gene. This chain's CDR3 is CASSPPPFSGSYNEQSF. CDR3 sequence (DNA): TGTGCCAGCAGTCCTCCCCCCTTCAGCGGATCCTACAACGAGCAGTCCTTC.

On this clonotype itself: The germline gene is not matched at one end of the junction; a read error may be the cause. The chain couples TRBV6-5 to TRBJ2-6, with a weak D call TRBD1 (5 bases). The CDR3 is 15 amino acids. Germline V lookup: CDR1 MNHEY, CDR2 SVGAGI. The CDR3 coding sequence is TGTGCCAGCAGTCGAATCATCTCTGGGGCCAGCGTCCTGACTTTC. Translating gives CASSRIISGASVLTF.

The chain couples TRBV12-3 or TRBV12-4 to TRBJ2-1; the D gene is possibly TRBD2 (6 bases). V shed 5 bases and J shed 4 bases, with 18 bases lying between them. CDR3 length: 16 residues. CDR3 protein: CASSSRVGEVYNEQFF. CDR3 bases: TGTGCCAGCAGTAGCAGGGTGGGGGAGGTATACAATGAGCAGTTCTTC.

With regard to this clonotype: Its ends do not fully match the called genes, so a read error is possible. The V gene is TRBV11-2, the J gene TRBJ2-3, with 15 bases aligning to TRBD2. The CDR3 spans 23 residues. Germline V gene data show CDR1 as SGHAT and CDR2 as FQNNGV. The CDR3 spells CASSGLGLAGGPDTGPSTDTQYF. CDR3 sequence (DNA): TGTGCAAGCAGCGGGTTGGGACTAGCGGGAGGCCCAGATACCGGGCCTAGCACAGATACGCAGTATTTT.

Turning to this clonotype: Likely a read error: the CDR3 ends without its conserved phenylalanine or tryptophan. This chain connects TRBV11-1 to TRBJ2-7; 10 bases line up with TRBD2. Germline CDR1 reads SGHAT; CDR2 reads FQDESV (reference sequence). The CDR3 is made up of 14 amino acids. Losses at the gene ends were 1 base for V and 6 bases for J; bases not matched to a gene: 3. The CDR3 DNA is TGTGCCAGCAGCTTAGAGGGACTAGCGAGCGAGCAGTACCTC. Encoded protein: CASSLEGLASEQYL.

The rearrangement links TRBV11-2 to TRBJ2-7; the D is unclear. The V end was cut by 0 bases, the J end by 5 bases, with 11 bases between. The CDR3 sequence is 14 residues long. Germline lookup yields CDR1 SGHAT and CDR2 FQNNGV. CDR3 loop: CASSLDDANHEQYF. The CDR3 coding sequence is TGTGCCAGCAGCTTAGATGATGCTAACCACGAGCAGTACTTC. The full variable domain, its missing parts supplied by reference TRBV11-2 and TRBJ2-7, is EAGVAQSPRYKIIEKRQSVAFWCNPISGHATLYWYQQILGQGPKLLIQFQNNGVVDDSQLPKDRFSAERLKGVDSTLKIQPAKLEDSAVYLCASSLDDANHEQYFGPGTRLTVT.

A note on this clonotype: A much more abundant neighbour one base away suggests this may be a read error. The chain uses TRBV6-6 and TRBJ2-5; D is uncertain. Germline CDR1 and CDR2: MNHNY and SVGAGI (reference sequence). This CDR3 region has 11 residues. Trimming pared 5 bases from V and 4 bases from J, leaving 5 bases between. The CDR3 loop is CASSMLETQYF. CDR3 in DNA: TGTGCCAGCAGTATGCTAGAGACCCAGTACTTC.

Note on this clonotype: A much larger clone differs from this one at a single base, so this may be a read error. The chain is built from TRBV6-1 and TRBJ2-2, with D unresolved. This CDR3 is 13 amino acids long. Germline values: CDR1 MNHNS, CDR2 SASEGT. CDR3 sequence reads: CAGSPGNTGELFF. As DNA, the CDR3 is TGTGCCGGCAGTCCGGGTAACACCGGGGAGCTGTTTTTT.

J is TRBJ2-7 and V is TRBV6-6; 7 nucleotides agree with TRBD1. V lost 2 bases, J lost 5 bases, and 18 bases stayed unmatched. CDR3 size: 18 residues. Germline V gene data show CDR1 as MNHNY and CDR2 as SVGAGI (reference sequence). The chain's CDR3 is CASSYPTSVTGDIHEQYF. The CDR3 DNA reads TGTGCCAGCAGTTACCCGACGAGTGTCACAGGGGACATCCACGAGCAGTACTTC.

Comment on this clonotype: One junction end disagrees with the germline gene, perhaps due to a read error. The chain uses TRBV11-2 and TRBJ1-4; 8 bases are shared with TRBD1. The CDR3 has 16 amino acids. Germline-derived CDR1 and CDR2 are SGHAT and FQNNGV. The CDR3 loop reads CASSLDPDTLGQVLFF. Here the CDR3 DNA reads TGTGCCAGCAGCTTAGACCCGGACACCTTGGGACAGGTGCTGTTTTTC.

This clonotype has only one observation. This is likely a read error, given that the CDR3 carries no conserved phenylalanine or tryptophan at its end. CDR3 nucleotide sequence: TGTGCCAGCAGCTTAGCCCGACAGGGGGTTAGTGAAGCTTTCTCT. This gives the protein CASSLARQGVSEAFS. V is TRBV11-2 and J is TRBJ1-1; 9 bases match TRBD1. Unmatched junction bases numbered 7, after V lost 1 base and J lost 7 bases. Germline V gives CDR1 SGHAT, CDR2 FQNNGV. The CDR3 totals 15 residues.

This clonotype occurred a few times. This may be a read error, as it is one base from a much larger clone. The chain links TRBV6-2 or TRBV6-3 to TRBJ1-5, with D hard to call. V shed 1 base and J shed 6 bases, with 4 bases lying between them. Germline-derived CDR1 and CDR2 are MNHEY and SVGEGT. This CDR3 region has 12 residues. CDR3 nucleotides: TGTGCCAGCAGTTACTGGGGTCAGCCCCAGCATTTT. This codes for CASSYWGQPQHF.

This clonotype was counted a single time. A much larger clone lies a single base off, so this may be a read error. This sequence joins TRBV13 and TRBJ2-5; D assignment may be TRBD1 or TRBD2 (5 bases each). Per the germline V gene, CDR1 is PRHDT and CDR2 is FYEKMQ (reference sequence). There are 13 residues in the CDR3. CDR3 coding DNA: TGTGCCAGCTCCGGGACGGCGAAAGAGACCCAGGACTTC. This encodes CASSGTAKETQDF.

In regard to this clonotype: Since a much larger clone is just one base distant, this may be a read error. The chain has TRBV4-1 and TRBJ2-7, with D perhaps matching TRBD1 (5 bases). The CDR3 loop spans 14 amino acids. CDR1 and CDR2 (germline): MGHRA, YSYEKL. Trimming pared 5 bases from V and 2 bases from J, leaving 13 bases between. The CDR3 DNA reads as TGCGCCAGCAGCTTATTGACAGACCCCTACGAGCAGTACTTC. Translated: CASSLLTDPYEQYF.

Concerning this clonotype itself: A read error is possible here, since a much larger clone lies one base away. The CDR3 ends on some other residue instead of the conserved phenylalanine or tryptophan, so this is likely a read error. V is TRBV5-6 and J is TRBJ2-1, with 7 bases fitting TRBD1. The V segment lost 4 bases and the J segment 6 bases; nucleotides outside the gene matches: 16. CDR3 length: 17 residues. CDR1 is SGHDT and CDR2 is YYEEEE in the germline V gene. CDR3 residues: CASSPNHRGEWFNEQFL. The CDR3 DNA follows: TGTGCCAGCAGCCCGAACCACAGGGGAGAATGGTTCAATGAGCAGTTCTTA.

The chain's CDR3 is CSVRVPRGTQYF. The CDR3 DNA reads TGCAGCGTACGGGTACCTCGGGGCACTCAGTACTTC. The chain employs TRBV29-1 and TRBJ2-4, with D possibly being TRBD1 or TRBD2 (5 bases each). Germline V lookup: CDR1 SQVTM, CDR2 ANQGSEA. This CDR3 spans 12 amino acids. The V and J ends lost 6 bases and 12 bases respectively, with 18 bases between them.

The chain is built from TRBV10-3 and TRBJ1-1; D unresolved. This CDR3 has 15 residues. Germline lookup yields CDR1 ENHRY and CDR2 SYGVKD. The CDR3 sequence is CLISESGRENTEAFF. For the CDR3, the DNA is TGTCTCATCAGTGAGTCAGGAAGAGAGAACACTGAAGCTTTCTTT.

The chain links TRBV7-3 to TRBJ1-1; D not resolved. Trimming cost V 7 bases and J 6 bases, with 15 bases left between them. The CDR3 has 13 amino acids. Germline assignment: CDR1 SGHTA and CDR2 FQGTGA. Here the CDR3 DNA reads TGTGCCAGCAACTCTCAACGGGATTCTGAAGCTTTCTTT. Its translation: CASNSQRDSEAFF.

The table lists this clonotype with a few counts. A much bigger clone sits one base away, suggesting this may be a read error. The chain has TRBV4-2 and TRBJ1-6; 8 nucleotides align to TRBD1. The germline V gene encodes CDR1 LGHNA and CDR2 YNFKEQ. CDR3 length equals 15 residues. CDR3 DNA sequence: TGTGCCATCAGCCAAGAAGGGACAGGTCAATCACCCCTCCACTTT. Translated: CAISQEGTGQSPLHF.

Only one count was recorded for this clonotype. A read error may be the cause here, since a much bigger clone is one base away. This chain joins TRBV5-1 and TRBJ2-3; D might be TRBD1 (6 bases). CDR1 and CDR2 from the germline V gene are SGHRS and YFSETQ. The CDR3 totals 14 residues. The chain's CDR3 is CASSSERWTDTHYF. Here the CDR3 DNA reads TGCGCCAGCAGCTCGGAGCGGTGGACAGATACGCACTATTTT.

This clonotype came up once. Germline is not matched at one junction end, which may reflect a read error. The chain joins TRBV5-1 to TRBJ2-1; 8 positions match TRBD2. Germline V gene lookup returns CDR1 SGHRS and CDR2 YFSETQ. The CDR3 is 15 residues long. The CDR3 is CATSLAGRVYNEQFF. CDR3 sequence (DNA): TGCGCCACCAGCTTAGCGGGGAGGGTTTACAATGAGCAGTTCTTC.

About this clonotype itself: A much more abundant neighbour one base away suggests this may be a read error. The chain is built from TRBV6-2 or TRBV6-3 and TRBJ2-1, with a weak D call TRBD2 (6 bases). The length of the CDR3 is 14 residues. Germline assignment: CDR1 MNHEY and CDR2 SVGEGT. V was clipped by 5 bases and J by 6 bases, with 14 bases between them. CDR3 coding DNA: TGTGCCAGCAGTAACTGGGACTGGAGCAATGAGCAGTTCTTC. Protein: CASSNWDWSNEQFF.

The rearrangement uses TRBV5-1 and TRBJ2-5; D unclear. Per the germline V gene, CDR1 is SGHRS and CDR2 is YFSETQ. CDR3 size: 14 residues. The V gene lost 4 bases and the J gene lost 1 base, with 11 bases spanning the gap. The CDR3 reads CASSPPGGQETQYF. For the CDR3, the DNA is TGCGCCAGCAGCCCCCCTGGCGGCCAAGAGACCCAGTACTTC.

Note on this clonotype: The CDR3 carries no conserved terminal phenylalanine or tryptophan, so it likely arises from a read error. V is TRBV4-3 and J is TRBJ2-1; a possible D gene is TRBD2 (6 bases). The CDR3 has 17 residues. Germline V gives CDR1 LGHNA, CDR2 YSLEER. CDR3 DNA: TGCGCCAGTAGCCAAGATCAGGTGGGAGGCCCAATCAATGAGCAGTTCTTG. Protein sequence: CASSQDQVGGPINEQFL.

This clonotype was observed many times. The chain links TRBV6-2 or TRBV6-3 to TRBJ2-5; 10 bases fit TRBD2. The CDR3 consists of 15 residues. V trimming: 6 bases; J trimming: 5 bases; junction bases outside the gene matches: 9. Germline V CDR1 and CDR2: MNHEY, SVGEGT. This CDR3 is CASSRGLAVPETQYF. CDR3 DNA: TGTGCCAGCAGCCGCGGACTAGCGGTCCCGGAGACCCAGTACTTC.

Regarding this clonotype: This may be a read error, as it is one base from a much larger clone. The gene calls are TRBV5-4 and TRBJ1-6; D remains ambiguous. The CDR3 runs 15 residues. The V gene's germline CDR1 is SGHNT and CDR2 YYREEE (reference sequence). CDR3 protein: CTSSPGVQTNSPLHF. Written as DNA, the CDR3 is TGTACCAGCAGCCCCGGGGTACAGACTAATTCACCCCTCCACTTT.

Concerning this clonotype itself: Being one base from a much bigger clone, this may be a read error. This chain connects TRBV6-6 to TRBJ1-1; 10 bases agree with TRBD1. CDR1 is MNHNY, CDR2 SVGAGI, per germline (reference sequence). The CDR3 extends over 13 amino acids. CDR3 sequence (DNA): TGTGCCTGCAGGGGCGGGACAGGGGAAGGAGCTTTCTTT. This encodes CACRGGTGEGAFF.

With respect to this clonotype: Its ends do not fully match the called genes, so a read error is possible. The chain has TRBV4-2 and TRBJ2-2; 10 nucleotides match TRBD2. The CDR3 has 17 amino acids. From germline, CDR1 is LGHNA and CDR2 YNFKEQ. CDR3 coding DNA: TGTGCTAGCAGCCAAGCTAGCGGGAGTGGGAACACCGGGGAGCTGTTTTTT. Its translation: CASSQASGSGNTGELFF.

As regards this clonotype: The junction shows a germline mismatch at one end, possibly a read error. The rearrangement uses TRBV11-2 and TRBJ2-3; D unresolved. In germline, CDR1 is SGHAT, CDR2 FQNNGV. This CDR3 comprises 17 residues. Written as DNA, the CDR3 is TGTGCCAGCAGTCCCCTCGCCGCGAGCACCAACACAGTTACGCAGTATTTT. Protein sequence: CASSPLAASTNTVTQYF. The variable domain in full, completed from reference TRBV11-2 and TRBJ2-3, reads EAGVAQSPRYKIIEKRQSVAFWCNPISGHATLYWYQQILGQGPKLLIQFQNNGVVDDSQLPKDRFSAERLKGVDSTLKIQPAKLEDSAVYLCASSPLAASTNTVTQYFGPGTRLTVL.

The chain carries TRBV11-2 and TRBJ2-7; D ambiguous. V lost 0 bases and J 4 bases, leaving 16 bases between the germline ends. CDR1 and CDR2 from the germline V gene are SGHAT and FQNNGV. CDR3 size: 16 residues. The CDR3 coding sequence is TGTGCCAGCAGCTTAGATCACGAGACACGGGTTTACGAGCAGTACTTC. Encoded protein: CASSLDHETRVYEQYF.